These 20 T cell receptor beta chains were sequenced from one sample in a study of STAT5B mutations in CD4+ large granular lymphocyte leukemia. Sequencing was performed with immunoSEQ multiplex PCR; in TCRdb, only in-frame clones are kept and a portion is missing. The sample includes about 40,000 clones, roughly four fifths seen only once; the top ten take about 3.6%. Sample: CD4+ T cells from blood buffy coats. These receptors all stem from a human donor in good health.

DNA for the CDR3: TGCGCCAGCAGCTTGGAAGGGACAGTAAGGAATGAGCAGTTCTTC. Translation: CASSLEGTVRNEQFF. This rearrangement joins TRBV5-1 to TRBJ2-1; 7 nucleotides match TRBD1. The junction had 7 bases not matched to a gene; V was cut back by 0 bases and J by 7 bases. Germline V gene lookup returns CDR1 SGHRS and CDR2 YFSETQ. The CDR3 spans 15 residues.

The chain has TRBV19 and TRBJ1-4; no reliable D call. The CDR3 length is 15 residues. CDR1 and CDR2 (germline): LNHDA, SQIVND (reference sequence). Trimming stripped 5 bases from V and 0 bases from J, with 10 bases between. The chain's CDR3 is CASSLDQSTNEKLFF. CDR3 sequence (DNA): TGTGCCAGTAGTCTGGATCAATCAACTAATGAAAAACTGTTTTTT.

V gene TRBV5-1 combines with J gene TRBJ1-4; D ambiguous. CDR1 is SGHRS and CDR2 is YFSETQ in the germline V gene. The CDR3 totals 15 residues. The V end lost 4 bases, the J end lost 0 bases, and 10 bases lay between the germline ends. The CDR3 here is CASSPRSTTNEKLFF. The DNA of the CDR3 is TGCGCCAGCAGCCCCAGGAGCACAACTAATGAAAAACTGTTTTTT.

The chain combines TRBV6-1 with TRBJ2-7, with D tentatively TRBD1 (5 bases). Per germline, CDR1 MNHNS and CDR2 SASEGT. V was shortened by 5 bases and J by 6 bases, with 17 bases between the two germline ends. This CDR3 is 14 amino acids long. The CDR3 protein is CASSSTALGLEQYF. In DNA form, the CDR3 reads TGTGCCAGCAGTTCGACAGCCCTTGGGCTCGAGCAGTACTTC.

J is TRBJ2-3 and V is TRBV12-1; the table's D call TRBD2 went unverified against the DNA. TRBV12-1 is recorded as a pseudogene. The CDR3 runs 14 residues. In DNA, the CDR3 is TGTGCCAGCAAGGGGGAGGGTATAACAGATACGCAGTATTTT. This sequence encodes CASKGEGITDTQYF.

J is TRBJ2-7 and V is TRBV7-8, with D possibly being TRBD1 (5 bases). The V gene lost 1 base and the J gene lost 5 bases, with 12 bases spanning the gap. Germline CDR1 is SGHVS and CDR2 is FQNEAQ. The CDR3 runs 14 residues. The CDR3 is CASSLVWGRDEQYF. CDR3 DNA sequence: TGTGCCAGCAGCTTAGTATGGGGCCGGGACGAGCAGTACTTC.

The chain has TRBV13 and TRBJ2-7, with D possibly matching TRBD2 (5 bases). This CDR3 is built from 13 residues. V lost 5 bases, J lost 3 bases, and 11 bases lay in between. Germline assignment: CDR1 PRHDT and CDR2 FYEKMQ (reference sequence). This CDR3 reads CASSPSEGYEQYF. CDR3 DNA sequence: TGTGCCAGCAGCCCCAGCGAGGGCTACGAGCAGTACTTC.

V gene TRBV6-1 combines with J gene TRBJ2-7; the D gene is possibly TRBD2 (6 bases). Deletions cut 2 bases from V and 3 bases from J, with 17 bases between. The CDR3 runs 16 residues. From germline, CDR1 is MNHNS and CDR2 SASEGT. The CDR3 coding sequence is TGTGCCAGCAGTGAAAGGTGGGCGGGGCTGAACTACGAGCAGTACTTC. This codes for CASSERWAGLNYEQYF.

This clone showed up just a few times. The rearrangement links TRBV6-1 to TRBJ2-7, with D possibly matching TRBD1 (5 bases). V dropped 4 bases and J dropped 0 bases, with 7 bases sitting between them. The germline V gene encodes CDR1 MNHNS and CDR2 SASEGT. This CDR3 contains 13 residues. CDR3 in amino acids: CASSVQVSYEQYF. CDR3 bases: TGTGCCAGCAGTGTACAGGTCTCCTACGAGCAGTACTTC.

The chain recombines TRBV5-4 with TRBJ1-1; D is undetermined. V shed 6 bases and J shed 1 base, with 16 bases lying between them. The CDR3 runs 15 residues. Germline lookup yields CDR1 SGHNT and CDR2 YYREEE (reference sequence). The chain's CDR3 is CASTQIPDRNTEAFF. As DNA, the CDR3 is TGTGCCAGCACCCAGATACCAGACCGGAACACTGAAGCTTTCTTT.

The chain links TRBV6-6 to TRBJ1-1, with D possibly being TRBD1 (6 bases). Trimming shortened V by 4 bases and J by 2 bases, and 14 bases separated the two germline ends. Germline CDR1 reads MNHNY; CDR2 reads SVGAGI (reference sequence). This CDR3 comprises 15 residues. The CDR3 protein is CASSSGGGFNTEAFF. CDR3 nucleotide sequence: TGTGCCAGCAGTTCCGGGGGCGGTTTCAACACTGAAGCTTTCTTT.

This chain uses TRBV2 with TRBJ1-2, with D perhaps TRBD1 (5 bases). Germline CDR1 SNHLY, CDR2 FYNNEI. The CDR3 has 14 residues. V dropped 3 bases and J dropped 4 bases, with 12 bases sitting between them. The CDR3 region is CASSDRPRVYGYTF. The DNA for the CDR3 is TGTGCCAGCAGTGATAGGCCCAGGGTCTATGGCTACACCTTC. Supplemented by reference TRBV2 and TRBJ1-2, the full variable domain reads EPEVTQTPSHQVTQMGQEVILRCVPISNHLYFYWYRQILGQKVEFLVSFYNNEISEKSEIFDDQFSVERPDGSNFTLKIRSTKLEDSAMYFCASSDRPRVYGYTFGSGTRLTVV.

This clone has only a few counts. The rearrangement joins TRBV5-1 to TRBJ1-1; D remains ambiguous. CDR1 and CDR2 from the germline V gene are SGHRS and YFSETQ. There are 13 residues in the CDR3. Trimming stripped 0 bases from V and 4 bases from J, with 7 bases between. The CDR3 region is CASSLVGPTEAFF. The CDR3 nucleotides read TGCGCCAGCAGCTTGGTCGGGCCCACTGAAGCTTTCTTT.

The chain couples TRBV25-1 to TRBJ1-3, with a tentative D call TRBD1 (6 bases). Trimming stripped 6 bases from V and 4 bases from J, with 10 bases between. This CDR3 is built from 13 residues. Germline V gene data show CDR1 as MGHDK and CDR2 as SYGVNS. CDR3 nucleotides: TGTGCCAGCAGCCAGGGGCCAGGAAACACCATATATTTT. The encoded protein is CASSQGPGNTIYF. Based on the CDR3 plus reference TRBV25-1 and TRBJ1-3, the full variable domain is EADIYQTPRYLVIGTGKKITLECSQTMGHDKMYWYQQDPGMELHLIHYSYGVNSTEKGDLSSESTVSRIRTEHFPLTLESARPSHTSQYLCASSQGPGNTIYFGEGSWLTVV.

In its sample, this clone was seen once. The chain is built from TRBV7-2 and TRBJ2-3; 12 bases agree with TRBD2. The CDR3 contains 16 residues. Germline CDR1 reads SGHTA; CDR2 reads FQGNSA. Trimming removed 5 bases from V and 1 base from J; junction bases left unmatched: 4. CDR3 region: CASSIRTSGGTDTQYF. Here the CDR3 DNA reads TGTGCCAGCAGCATCCGGACTAGCGGGGGCACAGATACGCAGTATTTT. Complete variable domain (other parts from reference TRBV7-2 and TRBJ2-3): GAGVSQSPSNKVTEKGKDVELRCDPISGHTALYWYRQSLGQGLEFLIYFQGNSAPDKSGLPSDRFSAERTGGSVSTLTIQRTQQEDSAVYLCASSIRTSGGTDTQYFGPGTRLTVL.

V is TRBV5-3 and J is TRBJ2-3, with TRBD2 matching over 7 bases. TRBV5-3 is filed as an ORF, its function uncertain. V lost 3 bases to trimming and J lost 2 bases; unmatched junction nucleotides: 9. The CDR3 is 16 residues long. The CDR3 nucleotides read TGTGCCAGAAGCTGGGGCGGGGGATCAACCACAGATACGCAGTATTTT. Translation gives CARSWGGGSTTDTQYF.

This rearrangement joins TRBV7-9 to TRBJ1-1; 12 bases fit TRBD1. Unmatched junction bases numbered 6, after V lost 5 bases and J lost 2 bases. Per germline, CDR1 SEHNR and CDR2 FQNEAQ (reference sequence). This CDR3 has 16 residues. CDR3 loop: CASSGSGTGGNTEAFF. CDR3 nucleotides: TGTGCCAGCAGCGGGTCCGGGACAGGGGGCAACACTGAAGCTTTCTTT.

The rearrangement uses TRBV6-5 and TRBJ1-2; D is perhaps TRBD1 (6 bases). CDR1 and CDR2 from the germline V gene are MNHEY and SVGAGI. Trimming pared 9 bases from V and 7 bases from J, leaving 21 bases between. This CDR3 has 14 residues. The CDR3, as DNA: TGTGCCAGTGTGCCAGGGACAACCGTAGCTGGCTACACCTTC. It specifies CASVPGTTVAGYTF.

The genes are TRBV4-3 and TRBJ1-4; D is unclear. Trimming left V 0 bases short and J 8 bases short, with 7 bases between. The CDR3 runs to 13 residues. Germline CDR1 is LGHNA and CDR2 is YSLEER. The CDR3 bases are TGCGCCAGCAGCCAAGATCGTATGGAAAAACTGTTTTTT. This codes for CASSQDRMEKLFF.

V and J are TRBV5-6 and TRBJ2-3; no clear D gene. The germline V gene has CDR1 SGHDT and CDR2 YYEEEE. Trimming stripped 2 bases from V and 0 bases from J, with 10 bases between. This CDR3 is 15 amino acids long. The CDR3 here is CASSFILTSTDTQYF. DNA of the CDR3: TGTGCCAGCAGCTTCATCCTCACTAGCACAGATACGCAGTATTTT.